This T cell receptor (beta chain) was sequenced during a study of beta chain features in type 1 diabetes. General study findings and limits: Within the patient group, naive, central memory and Treg TCRB repertoires appeared more similar to each other than within healthy donors. All four CD4+ subsets from Type 1 diabetes patients carried moderately but significantly shorter TCRB CDR3s. There was no resolution here of whether HLA type influences TCRB rearrangement.

A word on this clone: The antigen is unknown.

The sequenced template was cDNA made from the entire isolated RNA. Only in-frame clones appear in the TCRdb table, and some are missing; sequencing was by immunoSEQ multiplex PCR. The top ten clones hold 0.0095% to 0.011% of a sample with about 360,000 clones, approximately 12% of them seen once. On average, the one heparinised blood draw given by each donor was 90 to 150 mL. All sorted populations exceeded 95% purity. Per the germline V gene, CDR1 is SGDLS and CDR2 is YYNGEE. V lost 0 bases to trimming and J lost 0 bases; unmatched junction nucleotides: 6. The CDR3 sequence is 17 residues long. The sequenced material came from naive CD4+ T cells from blood. The clonotype originates from a woman aged 18-35 years with type 1 diabetes. The chain has TRBV9 and TRBJ2-1, with TRBD2 matching over 7 bases. CDR3: CASSVGAGLYSYNEQFF. The CDR3 DNA reads as TGTGCCAGCAGCGTAGGAGCGGGACTTTACTCCTACAATGAGCAGTTCTTC.